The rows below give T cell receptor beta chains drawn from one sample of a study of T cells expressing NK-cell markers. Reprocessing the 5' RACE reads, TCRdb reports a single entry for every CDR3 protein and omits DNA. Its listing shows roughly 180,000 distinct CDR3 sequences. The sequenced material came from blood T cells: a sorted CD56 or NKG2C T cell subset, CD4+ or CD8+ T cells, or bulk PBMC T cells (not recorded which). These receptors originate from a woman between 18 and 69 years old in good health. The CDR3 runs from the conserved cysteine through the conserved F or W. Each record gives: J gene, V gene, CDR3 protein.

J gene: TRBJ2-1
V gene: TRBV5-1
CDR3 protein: CASSPAGGNREQFF

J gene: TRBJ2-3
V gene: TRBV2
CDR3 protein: CASSPTLAGATDTQYF

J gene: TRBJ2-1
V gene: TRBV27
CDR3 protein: CASSPGTGWSYNEQFF

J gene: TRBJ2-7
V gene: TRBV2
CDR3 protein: CASSNPGQGAYEQYF

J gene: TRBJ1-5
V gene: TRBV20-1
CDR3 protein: CSAIGGSNQPQHF

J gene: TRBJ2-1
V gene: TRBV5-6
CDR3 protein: CASSWGTSGEQFF

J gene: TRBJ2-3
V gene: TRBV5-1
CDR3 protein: CASSGTSGTDTQYF

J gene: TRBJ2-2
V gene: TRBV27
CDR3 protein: CASSGGQSGQGNTGELFF

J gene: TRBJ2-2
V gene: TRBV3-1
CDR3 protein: CASSPSASYNTGELFF

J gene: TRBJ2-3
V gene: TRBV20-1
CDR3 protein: CSAKGQRKAGGSTDTQYF

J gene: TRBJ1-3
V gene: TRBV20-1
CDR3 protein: CSAREPGNAGNTIYF

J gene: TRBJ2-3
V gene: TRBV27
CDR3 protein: CASSSGQGSTDTQYF

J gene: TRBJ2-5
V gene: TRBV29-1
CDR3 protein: CSVYRGQAWETQYF

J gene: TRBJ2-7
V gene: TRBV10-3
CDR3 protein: CAISGSGSEGEQYF

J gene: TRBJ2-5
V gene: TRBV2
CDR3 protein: CASRPGFFSAEAQYF

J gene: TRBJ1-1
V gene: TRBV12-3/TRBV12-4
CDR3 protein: CASSFNGAGGTEAFF

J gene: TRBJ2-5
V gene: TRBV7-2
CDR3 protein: CASSPGTTPPETQYF

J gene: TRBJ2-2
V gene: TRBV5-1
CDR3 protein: CASRWGTGELFF

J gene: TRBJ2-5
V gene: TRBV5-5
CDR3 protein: CASSLPGQETQYF

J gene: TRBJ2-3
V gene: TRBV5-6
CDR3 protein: CASSSTSGRPDTQYF

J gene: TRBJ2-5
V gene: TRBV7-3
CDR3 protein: CASSRSSQETRYF

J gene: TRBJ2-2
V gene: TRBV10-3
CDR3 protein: CAISASGTETGELFF

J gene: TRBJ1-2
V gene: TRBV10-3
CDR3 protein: CAISGQGASNYGYTF

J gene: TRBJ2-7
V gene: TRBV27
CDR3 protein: CASSQYGPGRPYF

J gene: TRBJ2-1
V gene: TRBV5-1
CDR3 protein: CASSPEGTDYNEQFF

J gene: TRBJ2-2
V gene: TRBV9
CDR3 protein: CASSVGDSKAGELFF

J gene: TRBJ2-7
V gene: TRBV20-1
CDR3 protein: CSAVGATGLRGQYF

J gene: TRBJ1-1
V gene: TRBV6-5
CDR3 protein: CASSYTTPNTEAFF

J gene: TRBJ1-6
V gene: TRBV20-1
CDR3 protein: CSASLAGNSPLHF

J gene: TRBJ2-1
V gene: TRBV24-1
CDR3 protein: CATSDLTGRGEVDNEQFF

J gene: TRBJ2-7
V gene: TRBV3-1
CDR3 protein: CASTRSGRAWEQYF

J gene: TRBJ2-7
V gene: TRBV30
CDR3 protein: CAWTPAGRPTEQYF

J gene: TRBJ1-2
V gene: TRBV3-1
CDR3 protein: CASSQGRGQNYGYTF

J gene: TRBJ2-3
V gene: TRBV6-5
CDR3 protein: CASSYSYLASTDTQYF

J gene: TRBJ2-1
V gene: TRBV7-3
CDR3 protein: CASSFRLAGENEQFF

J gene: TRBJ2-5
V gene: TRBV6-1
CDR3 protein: CASSEGGGKTQYF

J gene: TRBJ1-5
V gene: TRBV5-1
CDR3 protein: CASSLDGTKPQHF

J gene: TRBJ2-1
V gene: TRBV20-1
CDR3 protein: CSARGLDEQFF

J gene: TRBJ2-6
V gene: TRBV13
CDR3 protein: CASSLYGGKGANVLTF

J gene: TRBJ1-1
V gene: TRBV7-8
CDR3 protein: CASSPRTVNTEAFF

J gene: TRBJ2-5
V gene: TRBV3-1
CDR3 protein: CASSPSLRVAGIQETQYF